This T cell receptor beta chain appears in the sequencing data of a study of T-cell memory formation after mild COVID-19. Whole-study findings and limits: Prior to infection, memory already included some responding clones, suggesting cross-reactive memory joined. Whereas later expanders leaned CD4+, clones contracting day 15 to 85 showed a balanced CD4/CD8 makeup. There was no confirmation that second-wave clones peaking on day 37 were SARS-CoV-2 specific.

With respect to this clonotype: Its antigen is not known.

Each CDR3 protein is one row after TCRdb ran MiXCR on the 5' RACE reads. The sample shows approximately 450,000 distinct CDR3 sequences, 15% to 20% of them seen only once. Sequencing was performed on PBMCs or a T cell subset sorted from them (not recorded which). The source of this sequence is an adult woman who had mild COVID-19 (a few samples of this study predate the infection). Cell type and time point are not known.

The CDR3 spells CASSPGLAARADTQYF. The CDR3 DNA reads TGTGCCAGCAGCCCGGGACTAGCGGCGAGAGCAGATACGCAGTATTTT. This chain joins TRBV14 and TRBJ2-3, with 11 bases lining up with TRBD2. CDR1 is SGHDN, CDR2 FVKESK, per germline. There are 16 residues in the CDR3. The V and J ends lost 4 bases and 4 bases, in that order; junction bases with no gene match: 7.